Listed below are T cell receptor beta chains from one sample, sequenced in a study of blood T cells in healthy people across ages. In TCRdb, the 5' RACE reads were re-called with MiXCR into one record per CDR3 protein. The table lists roughly 1.6 million distinct CDR3 sequences, roughly 30% of them singletons. Sample: blood. These receptors originate from a woman in her twenties or thirties in good health. The CDR3 runs from the conserved cysteine through the conserved F or W. Each record gives: clone size, J gene, V gene, D gene, CDR3 DNA, CDR3 protein. D genes are given only for firm matches. Clone size is stated in some rows and not others, as once, few, many or a class when expanded.

>NA|TRBJ1-2|TRBV5-6|NA
TGTGCCAGCGGCTTTCAGGGTCGGAACTATGGCTACACCTTC
CASGFQGRNYGYTF
>few|TRBJ1-6|TRBV6-4|TRBD1
TGTGCCAGCAGCGACAGGGGAAATTCACCCCTCCACTTT
CASSDRGNSPLHF
>NA|TRBJ1-2|TRBV6-4|NA
TGTGCCAGCAGTGACTCCGGGGGGTCAGGCTACACCTTC
CASSDSGGSGYTF
>few|TRBJ2-7|TRBV20-1|NA
TGCAGTGCTAGCCTTCGCGGCGTATCTGGCGGGCGCGAGCAGTACTTC
CSASLRGVSGGREQYF
>few|TRBJ2-3|TRBV20-1|NA
TGCAGTTTTGCTACGACTTCGATCAGCACAGATACGCAGTATTTT
CSFATTSISTDTQYF
>few|TRBJ2-3|TRBV5-1|NA
TGCGCCAGCAGCTTGTTTTCGCCCAAAAGCACAGATACGCAGTATTTT
CASSLFSPKSTDTQYF
>NA|TRBJ1-1|TRBV29-1|NA
TGCAGCGTGAGCCTGGGGGACACTGAAGCTTTCTTT
CSVSLGDTEAFF
>NA|TRBJ2-7|TRBV10-3|NA
TGTGCCATCAGTGAGGGGATGGGGGGCGCTTCCTACGAGCAGTACTTC
CAISEGMGGASYEQYF
>NA|TRBJ2-6|TRBV5-6|TRBD1
TGTGCCAGCAGCTGGGGACAGGTCAAGATCCTCTCTGGGGCCAACGTCCTGACTTTC
CASSWGQVKILSGANVLTF
>NA|TRBJ2-1|TRBV7-6|NA
TGTGCCAGCAGCTTAGGACTAGTGGGTAATAATGAGCAGTTCTTC
CASSLGLVGNNEQFF
>NA|TRBJ2-7|TRBV20-1|TRBD1
TGCAGTGCCATGACAGGGGGGAAGTACGAGCAGTACTTC
CSAMTGGKYEQYF
>NA|TRBJ2-7|TRBV9|NA
TGTGCCAGCAGCGCCAAACTGGTGGGCGAGCAGTACTTC
CASSAKLVGEQYF
>NA|TRBJ1-1|TRBV20-1|NA
TGCAGTGTTCTTCGGGCGGGGCCGAACACTGAAGCTTTCTTT
CSVLRAGPNTEAFF
>NA|TRBJ2-7|TRBV20-1|TRBD1
TGCAGTGCTCGAATACACACACCGGGACAGGGGGCAGGTGAGCAGTACTTC
CSARIHTPGQGAGEQYF
>NA|TRBJ1-1|TRBV15|TRBD1
TGTGCCACCGGACAGGGGGGAAACACTGAAGCTTTCTTT
CATGQGGNTEAFF
>NA|TRBJ1-2|TRBV7-2|NA
TGTGCCAGCAGCCTGACCGTAGAGGGCGGCTACACCTTC
CASSLTVEGGYTF
>NA|TRBJ1-1|TRBV5-1|TRBD1
TGCGCCAGCAGCTTCACAGGGGTTACGAACACTGAAGCTTTCTTT
CASSFTGVTNTEAFF
>NA|TRBJ2-6|TRBV6-1|NA
TGTGCCAGCAGTGAAGGGGGGACCGACCAGATCCTGACTTTC
CASSEGGTDQILTF
>few|TRBJ2-1|TRBV9|NA
TGTGCCAGCAGCGTAGGGTTAGGAGGGGTTCAGCAGTTCTTC
CASSVGLGGVQQFF
>NA|TRBJ2-7|TRBV20-1|TRBD2
TGCAGTGCTAGTGGCGAACTAGCGAGTTACGAGCAGTACTTC
CSASGELASYEQYF
>NA|TRBJ2-3|TRBV27|NA
TGTGCCAACACCACCCGAGGGAGCGTGGCAGATACGCAGTATTTT
CANTTRGSVADTQYF
>few|TRBJ1-6|TRBV20-1|NA
TGCAGTGCTAGGGGAGCTAAAGGGAATTCACCCCTCCACTTT
CSARGAKGNSPLHF
>NA|TRBJ1-6|TRBV12-3/TRBV12-4|NA
TGTGCCAGCAGGTTGAGGGGGGATTATAATTCACCCCTCCACTTT
CASRLRGDYNSPLHF
>few|TRBJ2-7|TRBV10-3|TRBD2
TGTGCCATCAGTGAGTCCCGTCAGCGGGGGTTCTCCTACGAGCAGTACTTC
CAISESRQRGFSYEQYF
>many|TRBJ2-7|TRBV10-3|NA
TGTGCCATCAGTGCAGGGGTCAGCTCCTACGAGCAGTACTTC
CAISAGVSSYEQYF
>NA|TRBJ2-5|TRBV12-3/TRBV12-4|NA
TGTGCCAGCAGTTGCCGGGGGCTCCAAGAGACCCAGTACTTC
CASSCRGLQETQYF